This record concerns one T cell receptor beta chain sequence. Antigen: not known. The record originates from a study of shared clonotypes between healthy human individuals. Study context: Each donor contributed plates that comprised three CD4 naive, three CD4 memory, two CD8 naive and one CD8 memory. Study observations and caveats: Sharing across several donors was seen in approximately 5.2% of naive CD4 clonotypes.

A CD45RA+ naive subset and a CD45RA-negative memory subset were split from CD4+ cells. CDR3 length equals 15 residues. Germline trimming cut 2 bases from V and 5 bases from J; bases unmatched to any gene: 8. CDR1 is MDHEN and CDR2 is SYDVKM in the germline V gene. Each subset's genomic DNA was shared equally among a number of immunoSEQ plates. This table comes from immunoSEQ multiplex PCR, and its TCRdb copy is limited to in-frame clones, with some not included. Of 1,500,000 or so clones listed, roughly 95% were seen once; the top ten hold roughly 1.2%. The genes are TRBV28 and TRBJ2-5, with TRBD2 matching 7 bases. Material for sequencing was naive CD4+ T cells sorted from blood. Subset specified: CD45RA+ positively selected. This receptor was identified in a man younger than 40 in good health. CDR3 amino acids: CASSLGGGGSETQYF. The CDR3 region has the DNA TGTGCCAGCAGTTTAGGCGGTGGCGGGAGTGAGACCCAGTACTTC.